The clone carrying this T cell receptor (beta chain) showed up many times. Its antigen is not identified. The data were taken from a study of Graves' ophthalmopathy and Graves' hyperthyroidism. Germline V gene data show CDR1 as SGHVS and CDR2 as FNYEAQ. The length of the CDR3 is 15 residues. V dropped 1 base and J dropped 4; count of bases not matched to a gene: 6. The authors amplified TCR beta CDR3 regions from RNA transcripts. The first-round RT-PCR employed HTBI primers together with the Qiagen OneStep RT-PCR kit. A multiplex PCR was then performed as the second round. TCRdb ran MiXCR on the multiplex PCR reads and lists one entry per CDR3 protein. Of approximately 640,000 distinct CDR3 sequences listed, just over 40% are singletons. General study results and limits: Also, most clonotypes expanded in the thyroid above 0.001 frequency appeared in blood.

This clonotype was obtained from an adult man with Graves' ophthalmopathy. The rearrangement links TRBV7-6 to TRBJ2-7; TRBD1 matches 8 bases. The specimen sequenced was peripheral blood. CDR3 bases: TGTGCCAGCAGCTTAGGGACAGGGACTCCGTACGAGCAGTACTTC. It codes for CASSLGTGTPYEQYF. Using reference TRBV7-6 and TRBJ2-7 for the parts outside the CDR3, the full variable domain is GAGVSQSPRYKVTKRGQDVALRCDPISGHVSLYWYRQALGQGPEFLTYFNYEAQQDKSGLPNDRFSAERPEGSISTLTIQRTEQRDSAMYRCASSLGTGTPYEQYFGPGTRLTVT.